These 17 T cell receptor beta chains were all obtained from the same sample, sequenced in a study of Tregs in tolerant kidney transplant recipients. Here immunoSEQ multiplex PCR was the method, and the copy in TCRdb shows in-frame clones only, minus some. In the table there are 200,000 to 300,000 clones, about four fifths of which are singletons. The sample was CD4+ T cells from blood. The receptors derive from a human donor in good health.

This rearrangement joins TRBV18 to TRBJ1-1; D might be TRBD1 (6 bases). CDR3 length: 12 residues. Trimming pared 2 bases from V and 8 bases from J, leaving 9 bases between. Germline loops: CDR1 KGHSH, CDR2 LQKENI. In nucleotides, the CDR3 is TGTGCCAGCTCACCAGTCAGGGGCGAAGCTTTCTTT. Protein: CASSPVRGEAFF.

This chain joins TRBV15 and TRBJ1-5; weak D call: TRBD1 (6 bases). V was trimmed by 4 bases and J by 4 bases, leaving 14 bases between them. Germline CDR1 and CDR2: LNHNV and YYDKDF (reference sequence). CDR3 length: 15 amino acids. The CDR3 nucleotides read TGTGCCACCAGCAAAGGACAGAGCACAAATCAGCCCCAGCATTTT. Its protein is CATSKGQSTNQPQHF.

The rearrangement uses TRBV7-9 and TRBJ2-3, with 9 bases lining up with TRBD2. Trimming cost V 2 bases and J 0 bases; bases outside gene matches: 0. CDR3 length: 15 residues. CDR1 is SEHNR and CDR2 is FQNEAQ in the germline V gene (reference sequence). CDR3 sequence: CASSLLAGSTDTQYF. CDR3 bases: TGTGCCAGCAGCTTACTAGCGGGGAGCACAGATACGCAGTATTTT.

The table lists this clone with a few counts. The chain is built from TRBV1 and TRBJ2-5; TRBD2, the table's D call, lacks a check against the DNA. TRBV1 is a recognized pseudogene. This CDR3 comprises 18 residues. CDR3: CTSSQDRAGVLGEETQYF. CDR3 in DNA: TGCACCAGCAGCCAAGATAGGGCGGGGGTTCTGGGGGAAGAGACCCAGTACTTC.

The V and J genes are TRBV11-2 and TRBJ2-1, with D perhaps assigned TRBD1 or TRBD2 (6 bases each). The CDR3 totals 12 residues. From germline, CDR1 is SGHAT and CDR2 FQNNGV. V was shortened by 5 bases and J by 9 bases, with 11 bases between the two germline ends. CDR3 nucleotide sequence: TGTGCCAGCAGCCGGGGGACAATTGAGCAGTTCTTC. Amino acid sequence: CASSRGTIEQFF.

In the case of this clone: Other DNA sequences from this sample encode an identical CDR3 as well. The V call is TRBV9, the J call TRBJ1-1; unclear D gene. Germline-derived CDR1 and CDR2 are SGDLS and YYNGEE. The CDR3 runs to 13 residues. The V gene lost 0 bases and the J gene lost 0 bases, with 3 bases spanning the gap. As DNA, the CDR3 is TGTGCCAGCAGCGTAGATATGAACACTGAAGCTTTCTTT. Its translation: CASSVDMNTEAFF.

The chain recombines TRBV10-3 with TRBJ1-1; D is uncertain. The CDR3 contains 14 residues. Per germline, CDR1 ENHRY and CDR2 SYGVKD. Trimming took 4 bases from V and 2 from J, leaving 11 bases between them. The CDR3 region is CAISGRLRNTEAFF. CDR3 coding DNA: TGTGCCATCAGTGGACGACTACGAAACACTGAAGCTTTCTTT.

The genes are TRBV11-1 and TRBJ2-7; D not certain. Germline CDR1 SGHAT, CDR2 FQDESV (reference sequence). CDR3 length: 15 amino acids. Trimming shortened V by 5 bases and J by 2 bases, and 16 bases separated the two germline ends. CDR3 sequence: CASSQKSAFPYEQYF. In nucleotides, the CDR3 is TGTGCCAGCAGCCAAAAGTCAGCCTTCCCCTACGAGCAGTACTTC.

The CDR3 DNA is TGTGCCAGCAGCTTGTTTCTTGGGCAGGGGGGTGGCTACACCTTC. It encodes CASSLFLGQGGGYTF. V gene TRBV5-4 combines with J gene TRBJ1-2; 7 bases are a match to TRBD1. Germline CDR1 SGHNT, CDR2 YYREEE (reference sequence). The CDR3 is 15 amino acids. V lost 1 base and J lost 7; bases outside the gene matches: 10.

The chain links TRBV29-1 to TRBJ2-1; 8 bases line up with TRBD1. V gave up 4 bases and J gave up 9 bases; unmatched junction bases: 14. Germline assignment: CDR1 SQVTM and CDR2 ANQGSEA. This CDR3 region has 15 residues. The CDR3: CSVGSLGQGAGEQFF. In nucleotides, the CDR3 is TGCAGCGTTGGATCCCTGGGGCAGGGGGCGGGTGAGCAGTTCTTC.

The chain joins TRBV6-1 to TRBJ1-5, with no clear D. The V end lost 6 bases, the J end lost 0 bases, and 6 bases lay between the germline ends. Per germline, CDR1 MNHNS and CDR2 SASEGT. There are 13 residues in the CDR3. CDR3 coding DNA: TGTGCCAGCAGCCGCCTTAGCAATCAGCCCCAGCATTTT. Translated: CASSRLSNQPQHF.

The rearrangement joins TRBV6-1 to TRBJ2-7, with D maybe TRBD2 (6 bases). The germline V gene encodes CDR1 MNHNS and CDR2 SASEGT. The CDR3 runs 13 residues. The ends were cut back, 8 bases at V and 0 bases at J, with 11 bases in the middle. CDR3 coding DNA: TGTGCCAGCGCGGGGACTGGCTCCTACGAGCAGTACTTC. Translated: CASAGTGSYEQYF.

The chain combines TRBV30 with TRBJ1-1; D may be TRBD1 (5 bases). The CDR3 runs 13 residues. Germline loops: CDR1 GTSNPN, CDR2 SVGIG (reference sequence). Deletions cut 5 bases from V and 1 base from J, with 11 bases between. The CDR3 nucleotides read TGTGCCTGGTCCAAGACAGAGAACACTGAAGCTTTCTTT. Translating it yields CAWSKTENTEAFF.

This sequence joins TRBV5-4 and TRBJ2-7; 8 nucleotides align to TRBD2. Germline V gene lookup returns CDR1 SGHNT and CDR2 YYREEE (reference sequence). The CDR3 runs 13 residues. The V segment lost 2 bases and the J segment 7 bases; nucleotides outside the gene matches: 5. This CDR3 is CASSFNPSGEQYF. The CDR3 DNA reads TGTGCCAGCAGCTTTAATCCTAGCGGGGAGCAGTACTTC.

CDR3 coding DNA: TGTGCCAGTAAGAGGGGTCCAGAAGCTTTCTTT. This encodes CASKRGPEAFF. J is TRBJ1-1 and V is TRBV19; D might be TRBD1 (5 bases). The germline gives CDR1 LNHDA, CDR2 SQIVND (reference sequence). V lost 7 bases and J 8 bases, leaving 11 bases between the germline ends. This CDR3 spans 11 amino acids.

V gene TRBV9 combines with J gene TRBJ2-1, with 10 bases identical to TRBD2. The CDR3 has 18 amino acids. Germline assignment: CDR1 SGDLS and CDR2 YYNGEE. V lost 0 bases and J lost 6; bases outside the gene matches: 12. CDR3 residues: CASSVEVSGRHRGNEQFF. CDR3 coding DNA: TGTGCCAGCAGCGTAGAAGTTAGCGGGAGGCACAGGGGCAATGAGCAGTTCTTC.

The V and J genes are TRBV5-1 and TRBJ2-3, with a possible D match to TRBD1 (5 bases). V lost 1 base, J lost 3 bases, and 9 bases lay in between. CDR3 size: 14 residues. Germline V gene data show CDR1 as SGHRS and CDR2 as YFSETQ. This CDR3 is CASSLQGMTDTQYF. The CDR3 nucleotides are TGCGCCAGCAGCTTGCAGGGTATGACAGATACGCAGTATTTT.